This TCR beta chain was recovered during a study of CXCR3-negative and CXCR3-positive naive CD8 T cells. Study-wide results and limits: In CXCR3-positive naive cells, the TRB CDR3s were more hydrophobic than in CXCR3-negative naive cells. Comparably high diversity was seen in both naive subsets, and much lower diversity in memory CD8+ cells. The authors found comparable surface CD5 between naive subsets and inferred TCR strength from TRB CDR3 properties.

Regarding this clonotype: Its antigen is undetermined.

At hundreds of thousands of cells each, triplicate sorts were carried out for each CD8+ T cell subset. By phenotype, naive CD8+ T cells were CD45RO-CCR7+CD27+CD95-. cDNA libraries for TRB were generated by 5' RACE incorporating UMI labels. TCRdb reprocessed the 5' RACE reads, keeping one entry per CDR3 protein, no DNA. Here the sample table reports 130,000 to 150,000 distinct CDR3 sequences. This CDR3 spans 13 amino acids. The germline gives CDR1 MNHEY, CDR2 SVGEGT. Material for sequencing was naive CXCR3+ CD8+ T cells from blood. Subset described: CD45RO-CCR7+CD27+CD95- naive CD8+ T cells expressing CXCR3 (TNR3+). The V call is TRBV6-2 or TRBV6-3, the J call TRBJ2-7. This clonotype was obtained from a human donor in good health. Some clones in this sample may be carry-over from other donors' samples. CDR3 amino acids: CASSYSNGDEQYF.